One sample yielded the 27 T cell receptor beta chains listed below, sequenced in a study of T cells after yellow fever vaccination. Each CDR3 protein gets one entry after TCRdb re-called the 5' RACE reads with MiXCR. The data contain 99,000 or so distinct CDR3 sequences, approximately 6.3% of them singletons. Sample: CD8+ T cells sorted from PBMCs, taken 10 days after the yellow fever booster vaccination. The receptors stem from a man younger than 35 who received the YFV17D yellow fever vaccine.

This clonotype was recorded a few times. The chain employs TRBV13 and TRBJ2-1; possibly TRBD2 for D (6 bases). V lost 4 bases and J 7 bases, leaving 20 bases between the germline ends. The germline CDR1 and CDR2 sequences are PRHDT and FYEKMQ (reference sequence). The CDR3 has 16 amino acids. CDR3 loop: CASSSITRDAPNEQFF. CDR3 coding DNA: TGTGCCAGCAGCTCGATCACGCGGGACGCTCCGAATGAGCAGTTCTTC.

The J gene is TRBJ2-6, the V gene TRBV12-3 or TRBV12-4; D unclear. With 7 bases removed from V and 0 bases from J, the gap between germline ends came to 7 bases. This CDR3 has 14 amino acids. CDR3 amino acids: CASNTHSGANVLTF. The CDR3 DNA follows: TGTGCCAGCAACACTCACTCTGGGGCCAACGTCCTGACTTTC.

The sample holds many counts of this clonotype. The genes are TRBV5-5 and TRBJ2-1; 8 bases map to TRBD1. The CDR3 extends over 15 amino acids. J was trimmed by 0 bases and V by 4 bases; bases with no gene match: 3. In germline, CDR1 is SGHKS, CDR2 YYEKEE (reference sequence). In DNA form, the CDR3 reads TGTGCCAGCAGCCTGGACAGGGTCTCCTACAATGAGCAGTTCTTC. This codes for CASSLDRVSYNEQFF.

This clonotype turned up a few times. The V call is TRBV7-2, the J call TRBJ2-7; D may be TRBD2 (5 bases). This CDR3 is 13 amino acids long. Germline V gene lookup returns CDR1 SGHTA and CDR2 FQGNSA. Trimming stripped 2 bases from V and 7 bases from J, with 12 bases between. This CDR3 reads CASSLSEGWEQYV. CDR3 sequence (DNA): TGTGCCAGCAGCTTATCTGAGGGTTGGGAGCAGTACGTC.

This clonotype was seen many times. The rearrangement joins TRBV27 to TRBJ2-2, with D perhaps matching TRBD2 (5 bases). Germline-derived CDR1 and CDR2 are MNHEY and SMNVEV (reference sequence). There are 12 residues in the CDR3. Trimming stripped 2 bases from V and 9 bases from J, with 7 bases between. The CDR3 DNA reads as TGTGCCAGCAGTTTAGGAGGACGGGAGCTGTTTTTT. This translates into CASSLGGRELFF.

The chain employs TRBV6-5 and TRBJ2-1; D not certain. V lost 6 bases and J 0 bases, leaving 12 bases between the germline ends. CDR3 length equals 15 residues. Germline-derived CDR1 and CDR2 are MNHEY and SVGAGI. The CDR3 spells CASSEMTRSYNEQFF. CDR3 coding DNA: TGTGCCAGCAGCGAAATGACCCGCTCCTACAATGAGCAGTTCTTC.

This clonotype was observed many times. The V and J genes are TRBV27 and TRBJ2-7; the D call may be TRBD1 or TRBD2 (6 bases each). V lost 6 bases, J lost 3 bases, and 18 bases lay in between. This CDR3 region has 15 residues. Germline V gene sequence: CDR1 MNHEY, CDR2 SMNVEV (reference sequence). The chain's CDR3 is CASSPGGLPLYEQYF. In nucleotides, the CDR3 is TGTGCCAGCAGCCCCGGGGGCCTCCCCCTCTACGAGCAGTACTTC.

In this sample, this clonotype turned up many times. The chain links TRBV29-1 to TRBJ2-6; D not certain. The CDR3 runs to 17 residues. The V end lost 4 bases, the J end lost 0 bases, and 16 bases lay between the germline ends. CDR1 and CDR2 from the germline V gene are SQVTM and ANQGSEA. Written as DNA, the CDR3 is TGCAGCGTTGCTTTAGGAATGAAGGTCTCTGGGGCCAACGTCCTGACTTTC. Its translation: CSVALGMKVSGANVLTF. Looking up the rest from reference TRBV29-1 and TRBJ2-6 gives the full variable domain: SAVISQKPSRDICQRGTSLTIQCQVDSQVTMMFWYRQQPGQSLTLIATANQGSEATYESGFVIDKFPISRPNLTFSTLTVSNMSPEDSSIYLCSVALGMKVSGANVLTFGAGSRLTVL.

This clonotype has more than one count but fewer than ten. The chain recombines TRBV15 with TRBJ2-7; 7 nucleotides match TRBD2. J lost 2 bases, V lost 0 bases, and 7 bases had no gene match. The CDR3 sequence is 16 residues long. Per the germline V gene, CDR1 is LNHNV and CDR2 is YYDKDF (reference sequence). The CDR3 protein is CATSRDWEGTTYEQYF. The CDR3 bases are TGTGCCACCAGCAGAGATTGGGAGGGAACGACCTACGAGCAGTACTTC.

V and J are TRBV28 and TRBJ1-1, with 8 positions matching TRBD1. Trimming cost V 6 bases and J 0 bases; bases outside gene matches: 9. Germline V lookup: CDR1 MDHEN, CDR2 SYDVKM. CDR3 length equals 16 residues. The CDR3 region is CASSPDRVNMNTEAFF. CDR3 nucleotides: TGTGCCAGCAGCCCGGACAGGGTTAACATGAACACTGAAGCTTTCTTT.

The V and J genes are TRBV9 and TRBJ2-1, with D hard to call. The CDR3 totals 14 residues. Trimming took 4 bases from V and 3 from J, leaving 11 bases between them. CDR1 is SGDLS, CDR2 YYNGEE, per germline. CDR3 DNA sequence: TGTGCCAGCAGCCTAGAAGGCAGCTACAATGAGCAGTTCTTC. This sequence encodes CASSLEGSYNEQFF.

CDR3 bases: TGTGCCAGCAGTTACCTAGAGAACACTGAAGCTTTCTTT. Translated, it gives CASSYLENTEAFF. The gene calls are TRBV6-2 or TRBV6-3 and TRBJ1-1; D not resolved. The CDR3 runs to 13 residues. Trimming shortened V by 2 bases and J by 1 base, and 5 bases separated the two germline ends. CDR1 and CDR2 (germline): MNHEY, SVGEGT.

This clonotype was seen at least ten times. The V and J genes are TRBV5-5 and TRBJ2-3; no clear D gene. Per the germline V gene, CDR1 is SGHKS and CDR2 is YYEKEE (reference sequence). This CDR3 has 17 residues. V lost 0 bases to trimming and J lost 3 bases, with 17 bases between them. The CDR3 region is CASSLGLVPEITDTQYF. CDR3 nucleotide sequence: TGTGCCAGCAGCTTGGGTCTCGTTCCCGAGATTACAGATACGCAGTATTTT.

This clonotype occurred a few times. The rearrangement links TRBV29-1 to TRBJ2-5; TRBD1 matches at 8 bases. The germline V gene encodes CDR1 SQVTM and CDR2 ANQGSEA. V lost 4 bases to trimming and J lost 4 bases; unmatched junction nucleotides: 5. The CDR3 length is 13 residues. The CDR3 protein is CSVADRGRETQYF. The CDR3 nucleotides are TGCAGCGTTGCTGACAGGGGACGAGAGACCCAGTACTTC. Together with reference TRBV29-1 and TRBJ2-5, the CDR3 gives the full variable domain: SAVISQKPSRDICQRGTSLTIQCQVDSQVTMMFWYRQQPGQSLTLIATANQGSEATYESGFVIDKFPISRPNLTFSTLTVSNMSPEDSSIYLCSVADRGRETQYFGPGTRLLVL.

This clonotype has a handful of counts. This chain connects TRBV30 to TRBJ2-7; perhaps D is TRBD1 or TRBD2 (6 bases each). V was pared by 4 bases and J by 6 bases, with 19 bases between. The germline V gene encodes CDR1 GTSNPN and CDR2 SVGIG (reference sequence). The CDR3 is 14 amino acids. This CDR3 reads CAWTLGGGGSEQYF. CDR3 DNA: TGTGCCTGGACCCTCGGCGGAGGGGGATCCGAGCAGTACTTC.

This clonotype was counted between two and nine times. The chain combines TRBV5-6 with TRBJ2-2, with D possibly being TRBD2 (7 bases). The CDR3 sequence is 16 residues long. Trimming pared 2 bases from V and 5 bases from J, leaving 16 bases between. Germline V gene sequence: CDR1 SGHDT, CDR2 YYEEEE. CDR3 sequence reads: CASSFVRGARTGELFF. The CDR3 DNA follows: TGTGCCAGCAGCTTCGTTCGGGGGGCGCGAACCGGGGAGCTGTTTTTT.

This clonotype was counted a few times. The V and J genes are TRBV5-1 and TRBJ2-7; TRBD1 aligns across 7 bases. The germline gives CDR1 SGHRS, CDR2 YFSETQ. The J segment lost 2 bases and the V segment lost 0 bases, leaving 2 bases of the junction unmatched. The CDR3 loop spans 14 amino acids. Written as DNA, the CDR3 is TGCGCCAGCAGCTTGGGACAGGGACCCTACGAGCAGTACGTC. Protein: CASSLGQGPYEQYV.

This clonotype showed up just a few times. This chain joins TRBV6-2 or TRBV6-3 and TRBJ2-1, with no clear D. CDR3 length: 12 residues. The germline gives CDR1 MNHEY, CDR2 SVGEGT. Deletions cut 2 bases from V and 10 bases from J, with 9 bases between. The CDR3 loop is CASSYRVLEQFF. CDR3 DNA sequence: TGTGCCAGCAGTTACAGGGTACTCGAGCAGTTCTTC.

The rearrangement joins TRBV6-2 or TRBV6-3 to TRBJ1-2; D is possibly TRBD1 (5 bases). This CDR3 has 13 residues. With 3 bases removed from V and 3 bases from J, the gap between germline ends came to 8 bases. The germline V gene has CDR1 MNHEY and CDR2 SVGEGT. The CDR3 sequence: CASSYGDHYGYTF. The CDR3 region has the DNA TGTGCCAGCAGTTATGGGGACCACTATGGCTACACCTTC.

This clonotype was observed a few times. V and J are TRBV10-2 and TRBJ2-3, with D perhaps matching TRBD1 or TRBD2 (7 bases each). The germline V gene encodes CDR1 WSHSY and CDR2 SAAADI. The CDR3 has 17 amino acids. Trimming removed 5 bases at V and 0 bases at J, with 18 bases between. The CDR3 DNA sequence: TGCGCCAGCAGTATAACACAGGGGACTACTAGCACAGATACGCAGTATTTT. Its translation is CASSITQGTTSTDTQYF.

This clonotype was counted between two and nine times. This sequence joins TRBV19 and TRBJ2-1; D is uncertain. The CDR3 has 15 residues. Germline assignment: CDR1 LNHDA and CDR2 SQIVND (reference sequence). Trimming took 4 bases from V and 2 from J, leaving 12 bases between them. This CDR3 reads CASSSFAVTYNEQFF. CDR3 DNA sequence: TGTGCCAGTAGTAGTTTCGCGGTCACCTACAATGAGCAGTTCTTC.

This clonotype showed up many times. The rearrangement links TRBV9 to TRBJ2-1; the match to TRBD2 covers 9 bases. Trimming at V came to 3 bases and at J to 2 bases, leaving 3 bases not matched to a gene. Germline V gene sequence: CDR1 SGDLS, CDR2 YYNGEE. The CDR3 runs to 15 residues. The CDR3 DNA sequence: TGTGCCAGCAGCGGCGGGGGGGCCCCCTACAATGAGCAGTTCTTC. It codes for CASSGGGAPYNEQFF.

The chain combines TRBV3-1 with TRBJ2-1; D remains ambiguous. V was shortened by 7 bases and J by 4 bases, with 14 bases between the two germline ends. This CDR3 region has 14 residues. Germline V gene sequence: CDR1 LGHDT, CDR2 YNNKEL (reference sequence). CDR3 residues: CASTPGSGYNEQFF. The CDR3 DNA sequence: TGTGCCAGCACCCCCGGTTCGGGTTACAATGAGCAGTTCTTC.

This clonotype came up a few times. The chain links TRBV29-1 to TRBJ2-2; D ambiguous. V shed 5 bases and J shed 5 bases, with 9 bases lying between them. This CDR3 has 12 amino acids. Per germline, CDR1 SQVTM and CDR2 ANQGSEA. CDR3 in DNA: TGCAGCGTTTTTCTAGAAACCGGGGAGCTGTTTTTT. Amino acid sequence: CSVFLETGELFF.

To note about this clonotype: Germline is not matched at one junction end, which may reflect a read error. The chain couples TRBV4-1 to TRBJ1-2; 7 positions agree with TRBD1. CDR1 MGHRA and CDR2 YSYEKL come from the germline V gene. CDR3 length equals 12 residues. The CDR3 bases are TGCGCCAGCGGCCAAGGACAGGCCGGCTACACCTTC. It encodes CASGQGQAGYTF.

This clonotype has ten or more counts. The J gene is TRBJ1-2, the V gene TRBV10-3; 8 bases line up with TRBD1. There are 18 residues in the CDR3. V gave up 0 bases and J gave up 4 bases; unmatched junction bases: 13. Germline V gene lookup returns CDR1 ENHRY and CDR2 SYGVKD. In DNA, the CDR3 is TGTGCCATCAGTGAGTCGAGGACAGGGTTCTCATCTGGCTATGGCTACACCTTC. It translates to CAISESRTGFSSGYGYTF.

The sample holds a few counts of this clonotype. The V and J genes are TRBV12-3 or TRBV12-4 and TRBJ1-1; D not resolved. Deletions cut 4 bases from V and 5 bases from J, with 8 bases between. This CDR3 has 12 residues. The CDR3: CASSYGLTEAFF. CDR3 sequence (DNA): TGTGCCAGCAGTTACGGGTTGACTGAAGCTTTCTTT.